This T cell receptor (beta chain) comes out of a study of blood T cell repertoires in COVID-19. The protocol was immunoSEQ multiplex PCR, while the TCRdb copy is restricted to in-frame clones and leaves out a portion. The repertoire holds more than 200,000 clones, with over 80% as singletons. Per germline, CDR1 MNHEY and CDR2 SVGAGI. With V trimmed by 5 bases and J by 5 bases, 8 bases remained unmatched. This CDR3 is 14 amino acids long. The rearrangement joins TRBV6-5 to TRBJ1-2; 7 nucleotides line up with TRBD1. The receptor's source is a woman aged 25-40 years who had been exposed to COVID-19. Sequenced material: PBMCs or T cells enriched from blood (not recorded which). CDR3 sequence (DNA): TGTGCCAGCAGTCAACTAGGGGGCCGTTATGGCTACACCTTC. This encodes CASSQLGGRYGYTF.